The T cell receptor (beta chain) described here comes from a study of blood T cell repertoires in COVID-19. Turning to the study itself: Sites across the United States, Italy and Spain contributed samples from acute and convalescent COVID-19. In each case, the material was cDNA or gDNA derived from T cells, B-cell-depleted T cells, or PBMCs.

Methods used by the authors: Amplification with reference gene primers provided the estimates of nucleated cell counts. This table comes from immunoSEQ multiplex PCR, and its TCRdb copy is limited to in-frame clones, with some not included. The DNA gave D and trimming, while V, J and clone size come from that table. The repertoire holds under 150,000 clones, 79% seen once, with around 4% in the top ten. This CDR3 spans 16 amino acids. Trimming took 4 bases from V and 5 from J; bases not matched to a gene: 8. The germline gives CDR1 SGHTA, CDR2 FQGNSA. The receptor's source is a man in his 60s with acute or convalescent COVID-19. What was sequenced was peripheral blood. This chain connects TRBV7-2 to TRBJ2-2, with TRBD2 matching 9 bases. DNA for the CDR3: TGTGCCAGCAGCTCGCTAGCGGGACTTAATACCGGGGAGCTGTTTTTT. Translating gives CASSSLAGLNTGELFF.